This section outlines one T cell receptor beta chain sequence together with its context. Its matching antigen is unknown. The record originates from a study of T cells expressing NK-cell markers. Study conclusions and caveats: As a fraction of CD8+ T cells, dominant NKG2C+ clonotypes reached roughly 1.0-7.5% in six donors.

Using the 5' RACE reads, TCRdb records one entry per CDR3 protein without DNA. The sample data list 200,000 to 300,000 distinct CDR3 sequences. The CDR3 is 17 residues long. Germline CDR1 LGHDT, CDR2 YNNKEL (reference sequence). The origin of this receptor is a woman aged 18 to 75 in good health. Material: blood T cells: a sorted CD56 or NKG2C T cell subset, CD4+ or CD8+ T cells, or bulk PBMC T cells (not recorded which). The chain carries TRBV3-1 and TRBJ2-6; TCRdb gives TRBD2 as the D gene, but with no DNA this cannot be confirmed. The CDR3 sequence: CASSQEYGPLGANVLTF. Based on the CDR3 plus reference TRBV3-1 and TRBJ2-6, the full variable domain is DTAVSQTPKYLVTQMGNDKSIKCEQNLGHDTMYWYKQDSKKFLKIMFSYNNKELIINETVPNRFSPKSPDKAHLNLHINSLELGDSAVYFCASSQEYGPLGANVLTFGAGSRLTVL.